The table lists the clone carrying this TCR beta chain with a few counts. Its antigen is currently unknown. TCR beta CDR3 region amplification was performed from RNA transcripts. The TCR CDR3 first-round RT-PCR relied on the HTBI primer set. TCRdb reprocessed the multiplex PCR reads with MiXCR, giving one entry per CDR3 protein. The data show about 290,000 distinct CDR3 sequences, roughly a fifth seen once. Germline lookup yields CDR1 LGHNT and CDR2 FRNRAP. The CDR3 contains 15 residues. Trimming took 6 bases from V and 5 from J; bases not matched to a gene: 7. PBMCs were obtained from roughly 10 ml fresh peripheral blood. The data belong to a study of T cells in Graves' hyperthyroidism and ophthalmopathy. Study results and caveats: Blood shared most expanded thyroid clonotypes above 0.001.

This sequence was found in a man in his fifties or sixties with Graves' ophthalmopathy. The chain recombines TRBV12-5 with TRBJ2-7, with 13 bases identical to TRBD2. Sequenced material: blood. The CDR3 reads CASGTLAGGGHEQYF. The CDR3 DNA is TGTGCTAGTGGCACACTAGCGGGAGGGGGCCACGAGCAGTACTTC.